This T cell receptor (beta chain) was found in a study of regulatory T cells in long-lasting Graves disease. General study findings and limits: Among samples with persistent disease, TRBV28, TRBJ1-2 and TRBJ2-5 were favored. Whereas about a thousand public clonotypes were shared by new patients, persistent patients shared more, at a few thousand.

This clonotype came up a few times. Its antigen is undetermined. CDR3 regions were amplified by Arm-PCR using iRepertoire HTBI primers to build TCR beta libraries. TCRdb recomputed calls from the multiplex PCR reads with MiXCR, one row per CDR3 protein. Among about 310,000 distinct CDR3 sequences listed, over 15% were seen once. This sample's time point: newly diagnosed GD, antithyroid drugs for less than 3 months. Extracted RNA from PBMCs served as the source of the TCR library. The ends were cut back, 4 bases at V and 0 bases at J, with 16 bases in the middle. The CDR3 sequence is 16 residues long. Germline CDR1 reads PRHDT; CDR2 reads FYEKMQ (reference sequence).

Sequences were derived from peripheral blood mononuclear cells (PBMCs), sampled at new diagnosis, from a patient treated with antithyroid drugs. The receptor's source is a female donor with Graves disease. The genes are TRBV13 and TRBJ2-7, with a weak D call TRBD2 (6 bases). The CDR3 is CASSSLLALSSYEQYF. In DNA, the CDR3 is TGTGCCAGCAGCTCCCTCCTAGCGCTAAGCTCCTACGAGCAGTACTTC.